This T cell receptor (beta chain) was captured by sequencing in a study of shared clonotypes between healthy human individuals. At a deep level, the assay was run. As handled by the study authors: Junction-only immunoSEQ data arrived without quality scores, meaning filtering differed. Data came from immunoSEQ multiplex PCR; TCRdb stores just in-frame clones and leaves some out. Clonal size and the V and J genes are those of that table, whereas D and trimming came from the DNA. Here the sample spans approximately 470,000 clones, 81% being singletons. V was pared by 2 bases and J by 4 bases, with 12 bases between. Germline assignment: CDR1 KGHSH and CDR2 LQKENI. The CDR3 is 15 amino acids.

The sequencing input was PBMCs. The chain combines TRBV18 with TRBJ2-1; a weak D match, TRBD1 (6 bases). The origin of this receptor is a woman aged 40 to 50 in good health. Some clones in this sample may be carry-over from other donors' samples. The CDR3: CASSPRQDHYNEQFF. CDR3 coding DNA: TGTGCCAGCTCACCAAGACAGGATCATTACAATGAGCAGTTCTTC.